This T cell receptor beta chain was retrieved from a study of shared clonotypes between healthy human individuals. General study findings and limits: The expectation was that sequencing depth would affect clonotype sharing among donors.

The germline V gene has CDR1 SGHNT and CDR2 YENEEA. V was shortened by 1 base and J by 5 bases, with 2 bases between the two germline ends. This CDR3 contains 11 residues. Remarks on this clone: The antigen remains undetermined.

Some clones are missing from TCRdb's copy, which holds only in-frame ones; the method was immunoSEQ multiplex PCR. The sample lists a few hundred thousand clones, 80% to 90% seen once, with 16% in the top ten. The sequence derives from a man between 18 and 29 years old in good health. Input material: memory CD8+ T cells sorted from blood. Subset: CD45RO+ cells pooled with CCR7-negative TemRA cells. The V gene is TRBV11-3, the J gene TRBJ2-5; D remains ambiguous. CDR3 in amino acids: CASSLGETQYF. CDR3 DNA: TGTGCCAGCAGCTTAGGTGAGACCCAGTACTTC.